Listed here are 23 T cell receptor beta chains from one sample, sequenced in a study of a mutant IDH1 vaccine in newly diagnosed glioma. Time point indicated: week 47, end of study. The investigators gave 300 ug of mutant IDH1 20-mer peptide in each vaccine dose, together with topical imiquimod. Here immunoSEQ multiplex PCR was the method, and the copy in TCRdb shows in-frame clones only, minus some. The profile shows 55,000 to 65,000 clones, 60% to 80% of them singletons. What these receptors recognize is not known. Sample: PBMCs, taken from a glioma patient whose treatment included an IDH1 peptide vaccine. The receptors derive from a man aged 50 to 60 with glioma.

The chain links TRBV9 to TRBJ2-7; possibly TRBD2 for D (5 bases). This CDR3 region has 14 residues. Germline lookup yields CDR1 SGDLS and CDR2 YYNGEE. Trimming cost V 0 bases and J 2 bases, with 9 bases left between them. The CDR3, as DNA: TGTGCCAGCAGCGTAGCCCCGGGAACCTACGAGCAGTACTTC. Its protein product is CASSVAPGTYEQYF.

J is TRBJ2-1 and V is TRBV7-2; the match to TRBD1 covers 8 bases. Germline V CDR1 and CDR2: SGHTA, FQGNSA. V dropped 5 bases and J dropped 4; count of bases not matched to a gene: 1. This CDR3 has 13 amino acids. CDR3 protein: CASSRDRYNEQFF. The CDR3, as DNA: TGTGCCAGCAGCCGGGACAGGTACAATGAGCAGTTCTTC.

V is TRBV7-2 and J is TRBJ2-7, with a weak D call TRBD2 (6 bases). The CDR3 sequence is 15 residues long. V shed 0 bases and J shed 0 bases, with 9 bases lying between them. CDR1 SGHTA and CDR2 FQGNSA come from the germline V gene. CDR3 sequence: CASSLAPSVSYEQYF. CDR3 DNA: TGTGCCAGCAGCTTAGCTCCTAGCGTCTCCTACGAGCAGTACTTC.

The V and J genes are TRBV27 and TRBJ1-2; no definite D call. Germline-derived CDR1 and CDR2 are MNHEY and SMNVEV (reference sequence). The CDR3 consists of 12 residues. Trimming pared 5 bases from V and 2 bases from J, leaving 6 bases between. The CDR3 DNA is TGTGCCAGCAGTCGAGGGAACTATGGCTACACCTTC. Translating it yields CASSRGNYGYTF.

This clone was detected ten times or more. J is TRBJ2-7 and V is TRBV11-1; D is perhaps TRBD1 (5 bases). This CDR3 contains 15 residues. CDR1 and CDR2 from the germline V gene are SGHAT and FQDESV (reference sequence). V lost 2 bases and J 0 bases, leaving 11 bases between the germline ends. This CDR3 is CASSLHQGSSYEQYF. The CDR3 DNA is TGTGCCAGCAGCTTACATCAGGGAAGCTCCTACGAGCAGTACTTC.

This sequence joins TRBV6-5 and TRBJ1-4; a possible D gene is TRBD1 (6 bases). The CDR3 consists of 15 residues. From germline, CDR1 is MNHEY and CDR2 SVGAGI. Trimming removed 0 bases from V and 3 bases from J, with 8 bases in between. The CDR3 coding sequence is TGTGCCAGCAGTTACTCGGCAGGGGCTAATGAAAAACTGTTTTTT. It translates to CASSYSAGANEKLFF.

This sequence joins TRBV9 and TRBJ1-1; no clear D. The CDR3 runs 16 residues. Germline assignment: CDR1 SGDLS and CDR2 YYNGEE. Between the trimmed V and J ends, which lost 2 bases and 3 bases, there was a span of 17 bases. CDR3 protein: CASSVSGSLLDTEAFF. CDR3 in DNA: TGTGCCAGCAGCGTGAGTGGCAGTCTTTTGGACACTGAAGCTTTCTTT. Using reference TRBV9 and TRBJ1-1 for the parts outside the CDR3, the full variable domain is DSGVTQTPKHLITATGQRVTLRCSPRSGDLSVYWYQQSLDQGLQFLIQYYNGEERAKGNILERFSAQQFPDLHSELNLSSLELGDSALYFCASSVSGSLLDTEAFFGQGTRLTVV.

This rearrangement joins TRBV28 to TRBJ1-5; no firm D call. Trimming removed 6 bases at V and 0 bases at J, with 6 bases between. This CDR3 is built from 13 residues. Germline CDR1 reads MDHEN; CDR2 reads SYDVKM. The CDR3 protein is CASRMVSNQPQHF. CDR3 coding DNA: TGTGCCAGCAGGATGGTTAGCAATCAGCCCCAGCATTTT.

The J gene is TRBJ1-5, the V gene TRBV5-1, with 10 bases aligning to TRBD1. The V gene end was trimmed by 0 bases and the J gene end by 7 bases; junction bases not matched to a gene: 1. Germline V gives CDR1 SGHRS, CDR2 YFSETQ. This CDR3 spans 14 amino acids. The CDR3 region has the DNA TGCGCCAGCAGCTTGGGGGACAGGGGACAGCCCCAGCATTTT. The encoded protein is CASSLGDRGQPQHF.

This chain links TRBV7-8 with TRBJ1-2, with D tentatively TRBD1 (6 bases). Trimming shortened V by 1 base and J by 5 bases, and 14 bases separated the two germline ends. This CDR3 has 15 amino acids. CDR1 is SGHVS, CDR2 FQNEAQ, per germline. CDR3 bases: TGTGCCAGCAGCTTAGGTGGACAGAAACTGTATGGCTACACCTTC. Amino acid sequence: CASSLGGQKLYGYTF.

The CDR3 is CASSAGQGAIDTQYF. CDR3 bases: TGTGCCAGCAGCGCCGGACAGGGGGCAATAGATACGCAGTATTTT. The rearrangement links TRBV9 to TRBJ2-3; 11 bases line up with TRBD1. With V trimmed by 3 bases and J by 5 bases, 5 bases remained unmatched. Per the germline V gene, CDR1 is SGDLS and CDR2 is YYNGEE. The length of the CDR3 is 15 residues.

The V and J genes are TRBV28 and TRBJ1-4, with 10 bases that match TRBD1. Looked up from germline, CDR1 is MDHEN and CDR2 is SYDVKM. Losses at the gene ends were 5 bases for V and 6 bases for J; bases not matched to a gene: 3. The CDR3 is 14 amino acids. The CDR3 DNA is TGTGCCAGCAGTACGACAGGGGGCGATGAAAAACTGTTTTTT. This sequence encodes CASSTTGGDEKLFF.

The V call is TRBV9, the J call TRBJ2-2, with D unclear. V was pared by 0 bases and J by 4 bases, with 10 bases between. This CDR3 is built from 15 residues. Germline CDR1 reads SGDLS; CDR2 reads YYNGEE. CDR3 DNA: TGTGCCAGCAGCGTAGGAGCAGCCATCACCGGGGAGCTGTTTTTT. Residues: CASSVGAAITGELFF. Filled out from reference TRBV9 and TRBJ2-2, the complete variable domain reads DSGVTQTPKHLITATGQRVTLRCSPRSGDLSVYWYQQSLDQGLQFLIQYYNGEERAKGNILERFSAQQFPDLHSELNLSSLELGDSALYFCASSVGAAITGELFFGEGSRLTVL.

This clone was counted a single time. The chain has TRBV2 and TRBJ1-1; TRBD1 matches 7 bases. From germline, CDR1 is SNHLY and CDR2 FYNNEI. The CDR3 runs to 12 residues. Losses at the gene ends were 7 bases for V and 4 bases for J; bases not matched to a gene: 3. CDR3 nucleotide sequence: TGTGCCAGCACCCGACAGGGCACTGAAGCTTTCTTT. It yields the protein CASTRQGTEAFF.

The chain combines TRBV29-1 with TRBJ2-3; TRBD1 or TRBD2 may be the D gene (6 bases each). The CDR3 runs 14 residues. CDR1 and CDR2 from the germline V gene are SQVTM and ANQGSEA. Trimming cost V 7 bases and J 5 bases, with 19 bases left between them. The chain's CDR3 is CSAEGDPSGDTQYF. The CDR3 DNA reads as TGCAGCGCGGAGGGGGATCCCTCCGGAGATACGCAGTATTTT.

The V call is TRBV18, the J call TRBJ2-7; TRBD1 aligns across 7 bases. This CDR3 is 14 amino acids long. The junction had 2 bases not matched to a gene; V was cut back by 0 bases and J by 3 bases. CDR1 is KGHSH and CDR2 is LQKENI in the germline V gene. DNA for the CDR3: TGTGCCAGCTCACCACCGGCAGGGGGCTACGAGCAGTACTTC. Translating it yields CASSPPAGGYEQYF.

The chain uses TRBV5-1 and TRBJ1-1; 9 nucleotides agree with TRBD1. Germline V gene data show CDR1 as SGHRS and CDR2 as YFSETQ. The junction had 8 bases not matched to a gene; V was cut back by 4 bases and J by 4 bases. The CDR3 totals 15 residues. The CDR3 region is CASSRDRETSTEAFF. The DNA of the CDR3 is TGCGCCAGCAGCCGGGACAGGGAGACTTCCACTGAAGCTTTCTTT.

The chain is built from TRBV5-1 and TRBJ2-5; D is unresolved. Germline V lookup: CDR1 SGHRS, CDR2 YFSETQ. The CDR3 sequence is 15 residues long. V lost 0 bases and J 5 bases, leaving 14 bases between the germline ends. CDR3 sequence: CASSLEGRPPETQYF. The CDR3 region has the DNA TGCGCCAGCAGCTTGGAAGGGCGTCCCCCGGAGACCCAGTACTTC.

J is TRBJ2-3 and V is TRBV4-2; TRBD2 matches at 11 bases. CDR3 size: 19 residues. CDR1 and CDR2 (germline): LGHNA, YNFKEQ. V was clipped by 1 base and J by 6 bases; unmatched bases: 15. The CDR3: CASSQGRALLAGEGDTQYF. Written as DNA, the CDR3 is TGTGCCAGCAGCCAAGGAAGGGCCCTACTAGCGGGGGAGGGCGATACGCAGTATTTT.

The chain uses TRBV7-9 and TRBJ1-6; 7 nucleotides agree with TRBD1. The CDR3 covers 15 residues. The V gene's germline CDR1 is SEHNR and CDR2 FQNEAQ (reference sequence). The ends lost 5 bases at V and 6 bases at J; junction bases unmatched: 7. The CDR3 DNA is TGTGCCAGCAGCAGTCAGGGGGAATTTAATTCACCCCTCCACTTT. Translating gives CASSSQGEFNSPLHF.

The chain is built from TRBV4-1 and TRBJ2-7; D may be TRBD1 (6 bases). Trimming took 3 bases from V and 7 from J, leaving 13 bases between them. The CDR3 covers 13 residues. Germline-derived CDR1 and CDR2 are MGHRA and YSYEKL. CDR3 bases: TGCGCCAGCAGCCAGAAACAGGGATGGGAGCAGTACTTC. It codes for CASSQKQGWEQYF.

The genes are TRBV30 and TRBJ2-5, with TRBD2 matching 7 bases. Germline CDR1 reads GTSNPN; CDR2 reads SVGIG (reference sequence). Trimming took 4 bases from V and 5 from J; bases not matched to a gene: 10. CDR3 length equals 14 residues. The CDR3 DNA follows: TGTGCCTGGACCCCGGGGGGAGGGCGGGAGACCCAGTACTTC. Residues: CAWTPGGGRETQYF.

This clone occurred a few times. A read error may produce the germline difference seen at one junction end. The chain recombines TRBV20-1 with TRBJ2-6; 8 bases are shared with TRBD1. Per germline, CDR1 DFQATT and CDR2 SNEGSKA (reference sequence). The CDR3 runs 10 residues. CDR3 protein: CSARHRGLAF. The CDR3 DNA follows: TGCAGTGCTAGACACAGGGGGTTGGCTTTC.